This T cell receptor (beta chain) originates from a study of shared clonotypes between healthy human individuals. This CDR3 has 13 amino acids. Germline CDR1 reads MNHEY; CDR2 reads SVGAGI. The ends lost 10 bases at V and 7 bases at J; junction bases unmatched: 10. Profiled with immunoSEQ multiplex PCR; TCRdb holds only in-frame clones, not every one. The sample contains just over 2,000,000 clones, 90% to 95% of which appear only once. Sequencing was performed on naive CD4+ T cells sorted from blood. Subset specified: CD45RA+ positively selected. The clonotype originates from a man in his late teens or twenties in good health. V gene TRBV6-5 combines with J gene TRBJ2-4, with 7 bases identical to TRBD2. The CDR3: CATAAGLGNIQYF. The CDR3 DNA reads as TGTGCCACCGCAGCGGGGTTGGGTAACATTCAGTACTTC.